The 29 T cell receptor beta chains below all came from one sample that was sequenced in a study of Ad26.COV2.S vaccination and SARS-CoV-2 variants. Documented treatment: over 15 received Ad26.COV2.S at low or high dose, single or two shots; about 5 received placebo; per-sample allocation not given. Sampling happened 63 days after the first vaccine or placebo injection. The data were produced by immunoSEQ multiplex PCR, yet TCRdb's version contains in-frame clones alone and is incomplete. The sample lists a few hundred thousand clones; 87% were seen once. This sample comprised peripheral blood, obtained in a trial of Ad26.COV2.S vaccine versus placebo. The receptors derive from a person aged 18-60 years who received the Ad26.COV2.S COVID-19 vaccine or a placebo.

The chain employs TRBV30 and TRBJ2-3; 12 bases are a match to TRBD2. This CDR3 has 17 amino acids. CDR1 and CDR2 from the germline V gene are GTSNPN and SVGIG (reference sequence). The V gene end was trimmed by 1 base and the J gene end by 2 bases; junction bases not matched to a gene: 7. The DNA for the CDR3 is TGTGCCTGGAGTGAACCACGACTAGCGGGAGACACAGATACGCAGTATTTT. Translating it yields CAWSEPRLAGDTDTQYF. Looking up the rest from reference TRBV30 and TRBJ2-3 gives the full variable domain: SQTIHQWPATLVQPVGSPLSLECTVEGTSNPNLYWYRQAAGRGLQLLFYSVGIGQISSEVPQNLSASRPQDRQFILSSKKLLLSDSGFYLCAWSEPRLAGDTDTQYFGPGTRLTVL.

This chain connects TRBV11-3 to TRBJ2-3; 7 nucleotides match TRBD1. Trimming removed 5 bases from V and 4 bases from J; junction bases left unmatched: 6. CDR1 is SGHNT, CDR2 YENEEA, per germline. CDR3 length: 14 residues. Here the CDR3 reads CASSRDSAADTQYF. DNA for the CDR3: TGTGCCAGCAGCCGGGACAGCGCGGCAGATACGCAGTATTTT.

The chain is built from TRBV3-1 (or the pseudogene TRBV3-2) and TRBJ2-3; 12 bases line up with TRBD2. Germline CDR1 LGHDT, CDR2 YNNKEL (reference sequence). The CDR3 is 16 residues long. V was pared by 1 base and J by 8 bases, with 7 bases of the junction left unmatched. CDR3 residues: CASSQGGGLAGVTQYF. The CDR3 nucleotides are TGTGCCAGCAGCCAAGGCGGGGGACTAGCGGGTGTTACGCAGTATTTT.

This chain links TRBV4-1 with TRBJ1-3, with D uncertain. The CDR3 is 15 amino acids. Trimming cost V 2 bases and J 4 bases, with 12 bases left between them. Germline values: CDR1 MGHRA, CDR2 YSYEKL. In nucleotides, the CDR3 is TGCGCCAGCAGCCAATTTCTGGTTGTCGGAAACACCATATATTTT. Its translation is CASSQFLVVGNTIYF.

CDR3: CASSSGEDQPQHF. The CDR3 DNA reads as TGCGCCAGCAGCTCAGGGGAGGATCAGCCCCAGCATTTT. The chain links TRBV5-1 to TRBJ1-5; possible D gene TRBD1, 6 bases. Trimming took 3 bases from V and 5 from J, leaving 9 bases between them. Germline V gene lookup returns CDR1 SGHRS and CDR2 YFSETQ. The CDR3 sequence is 13 residues long.

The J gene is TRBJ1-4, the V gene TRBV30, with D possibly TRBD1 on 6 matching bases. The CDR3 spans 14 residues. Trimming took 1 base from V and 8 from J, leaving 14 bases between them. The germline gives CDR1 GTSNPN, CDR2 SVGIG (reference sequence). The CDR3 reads CAWSDSGAGEKLFF. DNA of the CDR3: TGTGCCTGGAGTGATTCAGGGGCTGGGGAAAAACTGTTTTTT. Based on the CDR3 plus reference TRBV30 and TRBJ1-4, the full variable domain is SQTIHQWPATLVQPVGSPLSLECTVEGTSNPNLYWYRQAAGRGLQLLFYSVGIGQISSEVPQNLSASRPQDRQFILSSKKLLLSDSGFYLCAWSDSGAGEKLFFGSGTQLSVL.

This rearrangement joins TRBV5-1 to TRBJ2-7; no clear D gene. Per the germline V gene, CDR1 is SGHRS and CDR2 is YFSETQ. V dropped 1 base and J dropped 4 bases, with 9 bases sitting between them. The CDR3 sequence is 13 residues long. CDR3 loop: CASSLTLLYEQYF. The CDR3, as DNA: TGCGCCAGCAGCTTGACACTACTTTACGAGCAGTACTTC. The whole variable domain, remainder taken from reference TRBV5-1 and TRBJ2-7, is KAGVTQTPRYLIKTRGQQVTLSCSPISGHRSVSWYQQTPGQGLQFLFEYFSETQRNKGNFPGRFSGRQFSNSRSEMNVSTLELGDSALYLCASSLTLLYEQYFGPGTRLTVT.

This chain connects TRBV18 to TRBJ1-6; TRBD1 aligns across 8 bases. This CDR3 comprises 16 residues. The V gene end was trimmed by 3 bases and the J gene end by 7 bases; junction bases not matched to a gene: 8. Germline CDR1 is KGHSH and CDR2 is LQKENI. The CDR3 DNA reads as TGTGCCAGCTCACCTACCGGAGGACAGGGAAATTCACCCCTCCACTTT. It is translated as CASSPTGGQGNSPLHF.

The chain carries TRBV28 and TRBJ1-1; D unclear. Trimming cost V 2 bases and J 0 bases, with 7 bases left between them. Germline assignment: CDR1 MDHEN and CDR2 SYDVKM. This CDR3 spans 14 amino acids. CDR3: CASSLGQMNTEAFF. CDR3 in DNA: TGTGCCAGCAGTTTAGGCCAGATGAACACTGAAGCTTTCTTT.

This CDR3 reads CASTKGQGVYEQYF. In DNA, the CDR3 is TGTGCCAGCACCAAGGGACAGGGGGTCTACGAGCAGTACTTC. This rearrangement joins TRBV28 to TRBJ2-7; TRBD1 matches 11 bases. Germline CDR1 reads MDHEN; CDR2 reads SYDVKM. CDR3 length equals 14 residues. Trimming cost V 7 bases and J 3 bases; bases outside gene matches: 5.

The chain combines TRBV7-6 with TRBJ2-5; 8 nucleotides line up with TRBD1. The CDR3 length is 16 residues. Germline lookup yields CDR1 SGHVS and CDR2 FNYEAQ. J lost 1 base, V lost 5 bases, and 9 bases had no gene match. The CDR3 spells CASSPRTGFFQETQYF. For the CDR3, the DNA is TGTGCCAGCAGCCCCAGGACAGGGTTCTTCCAAGAGACCCAGTACTTC.

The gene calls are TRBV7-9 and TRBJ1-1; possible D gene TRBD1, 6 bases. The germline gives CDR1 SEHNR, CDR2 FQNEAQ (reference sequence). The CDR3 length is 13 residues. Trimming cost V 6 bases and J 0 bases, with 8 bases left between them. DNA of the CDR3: TGTGCCAGCAGTAAGGGGGTGAACACTGAAGCTTTCTTT. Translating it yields CASSKGVNTEAFF.

The CDR3 DNA sequence: TGTGCCAGCAGCCGAGCTAGCACCGGGGAGCTGTTTTTT. Its protein product is CASSRASTGELFF. The gene calls are TRBV11-1 and TRBJ2-2; D remains ambiguous. The ends were cut back, 5 bases at V and 4 bases at J, with 8 bases in the middle. The CDR3 covers 13 residues. The germline V gene encodes CDR1 SGHAT and CDR2 FQDESV (reference sequence).

CDR3 bases: TGCAGCGTTGTTGGGACAGGTGAACCAACTAATGAAAAACTGTTTTTT. It codes for CSVVGTGEPTNEKLFF. The chain recombines TRBV29-1 with TRBJ1-4, with 8 bases aligning to TRBD1. This CDR3 spans 16 amino acids. V was pared by 4 bases and J by 0 bases, with 7 bases of the junction left unmatched. The V gene's germline CDR1 is SQVTM and CDR2 ANQGSEA.

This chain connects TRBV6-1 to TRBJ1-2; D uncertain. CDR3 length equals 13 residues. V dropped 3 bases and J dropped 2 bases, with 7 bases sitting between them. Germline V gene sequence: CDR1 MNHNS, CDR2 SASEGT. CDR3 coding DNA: TGTGCCAGCAGTGAGGGCAGAAACTATGGCTACACCTTC. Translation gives CASSEGRNYGYTF.

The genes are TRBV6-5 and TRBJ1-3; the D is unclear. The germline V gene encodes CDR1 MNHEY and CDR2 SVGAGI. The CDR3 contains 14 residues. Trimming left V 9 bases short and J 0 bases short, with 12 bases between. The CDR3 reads CASVRLDSGNTIYF. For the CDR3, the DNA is TGTGCCAGTGTTAGACTCGACTCTGGAAACACCATATATTTT.

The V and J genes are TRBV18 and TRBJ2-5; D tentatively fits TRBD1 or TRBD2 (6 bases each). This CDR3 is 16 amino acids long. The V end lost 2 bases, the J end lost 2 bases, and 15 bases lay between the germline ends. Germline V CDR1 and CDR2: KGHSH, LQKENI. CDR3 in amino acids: CASSPTGALKQETQYF. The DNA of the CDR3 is TGTGCCAGCTCACCAACGGGGGCATTAAAACAAGAGACCCAGTACTTC.

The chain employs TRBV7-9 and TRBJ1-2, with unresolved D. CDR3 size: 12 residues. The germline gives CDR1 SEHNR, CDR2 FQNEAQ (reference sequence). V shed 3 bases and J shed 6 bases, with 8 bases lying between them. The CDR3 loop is CASSFEVDGYTF. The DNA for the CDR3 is TGTGCCAGCAGCTTTGAGGTGGATGGCTACACCTTC.

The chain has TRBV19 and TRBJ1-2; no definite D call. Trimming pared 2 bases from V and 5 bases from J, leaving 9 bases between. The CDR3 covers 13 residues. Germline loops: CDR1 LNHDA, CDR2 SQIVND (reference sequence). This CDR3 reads CASSIKGAYGYTF. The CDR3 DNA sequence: TGTGCCAGTAGTATAAAGGGAGCATATGGCTACACCTTC.

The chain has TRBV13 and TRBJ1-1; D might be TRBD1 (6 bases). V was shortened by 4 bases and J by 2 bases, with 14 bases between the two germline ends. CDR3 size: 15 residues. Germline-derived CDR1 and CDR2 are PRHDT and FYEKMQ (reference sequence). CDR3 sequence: CASSSADRLNTEAFF. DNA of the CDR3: TGTGCCAGCAGCTCCGCGGACAGACTAAACACTGAAGCTTTCTTT. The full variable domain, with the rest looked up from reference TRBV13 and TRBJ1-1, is AAGVIQSPRHLIKEKRETATLKCYPIPRHDTVYWYQQGPGQDPQFLISFYEKMQSDKGSIPDRFSAQQFSDYHSELNMSSLELGDSALYFCASSSADRLNTEAFFGQGTRLTVV.

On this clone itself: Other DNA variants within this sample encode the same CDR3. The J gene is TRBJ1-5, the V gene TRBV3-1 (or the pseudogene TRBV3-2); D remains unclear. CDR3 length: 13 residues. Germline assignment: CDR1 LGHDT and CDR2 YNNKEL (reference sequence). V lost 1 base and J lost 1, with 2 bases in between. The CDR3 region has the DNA TGTGCCAGCAGCCAAGGAAGCAATCAGCCCCAGCATTTT. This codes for CASSQGSNQPQHF.

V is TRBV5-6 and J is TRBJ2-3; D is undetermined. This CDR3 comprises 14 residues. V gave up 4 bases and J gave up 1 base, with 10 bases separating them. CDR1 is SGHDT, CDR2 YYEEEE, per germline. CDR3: CASSPPGRTDTQYF. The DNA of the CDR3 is TGTGCCAGCAGCCCTCCAGGACGCACAGATACGCAGTATTTT.

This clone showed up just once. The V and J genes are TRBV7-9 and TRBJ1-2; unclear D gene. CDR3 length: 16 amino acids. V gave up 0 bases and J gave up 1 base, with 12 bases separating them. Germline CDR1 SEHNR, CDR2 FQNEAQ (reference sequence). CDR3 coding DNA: TGTGCCAGCAGCTTAGCGGGAGCAGGCGATAACTATGGCTACACCTTC. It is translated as CASSLAGAGDNYGYTF.

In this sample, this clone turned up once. The CDR3 region has the DNA TGTGCCAGCAGCTTGTTATTATTGTTGGGCAGGCCCGACGGCTACACCTTC. It encodes CASSLLLLLGRPDGYTF. The chain has TRBV5-6 and TRBJ1-2, with D unclear. Germline lookup yields CDR1 SGHDT and CDR2 YYEEEE. V lost 1 base and J lost 8, with 24 bases in between. This CDR3 region has 17 residues.

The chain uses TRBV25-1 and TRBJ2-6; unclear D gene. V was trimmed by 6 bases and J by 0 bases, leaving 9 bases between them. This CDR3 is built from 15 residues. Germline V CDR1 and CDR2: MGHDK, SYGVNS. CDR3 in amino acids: CASRGQNSGANVLTF. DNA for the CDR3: TGTGCCAGCAGAGGGCAGAACTCTGGGGCCAACGTCCTGACTTTC. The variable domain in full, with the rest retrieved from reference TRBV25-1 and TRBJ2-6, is EADIYQTPRYLVIGTGKKITLECSQTMGHDKMYWYQQDPGMELHLIHYSYGVNSTEKGDLSSESTVSRIRTEHFPLTLESARPSHTSQYLCASRGQNSGANVLTFGAGSRLTVL.

The CDR3: CAISESAEPGGYTF. DNA for the CDR3: TGTGCCATCAGTGAGTCGGCGGAGCCGGGTGGCTACACCTTC. The chain carries TRBV10-3 and TRBJ1-2; D gene unclear. The CDR3 is 14 amino acids. The ends were cut back, 0 bases at V and 7 bases at J, with 12 bases in the middle. The germline V gene has CDR1 ENHRY and CDR2 SYGVKD.

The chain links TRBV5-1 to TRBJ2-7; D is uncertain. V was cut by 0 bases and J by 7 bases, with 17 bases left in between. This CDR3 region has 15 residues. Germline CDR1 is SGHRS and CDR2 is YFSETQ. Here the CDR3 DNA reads TGCGCCAGCAGCTTGGGTGGCGTTGGCTCCAGAGAGCAGTACTTC. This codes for CASSLGGVGSREQYF.

CDR3 bases: TGTGCCAGCAGCCAAGAGGGGAGGGTACGGTATGGCTACACCTTC. Amino acid sequence: CASSQEGRVRYGYTF. This chain uses TRBV4-2 with TRBJ1-2; D is unresolved. The CDR3 extends over 15 amino acids. Germline-derived CDR1 and CDR2 are LGHNA and YNFKEQ. The V gene lost 0 bases and the J gene lost 5 bases, with 13 bases spanning the gap.

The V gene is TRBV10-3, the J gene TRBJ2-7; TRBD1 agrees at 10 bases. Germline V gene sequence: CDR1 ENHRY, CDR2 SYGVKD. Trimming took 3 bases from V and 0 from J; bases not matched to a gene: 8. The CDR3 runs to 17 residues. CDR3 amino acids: CAISDSPGQGISYEQYF. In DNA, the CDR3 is TGTGCCATCAGTGATTCCCCGGGACAGGGGATCTCCTACGAGCAGTACTTC.